A selection of T cell receptor beta chains follows, all from one sample in a study of post-analysis software for immune sequencing data. Via MiXCR, TCRdb re-called the PCR reads, giving one row per CDR3 protein. The table lists approximately 400,000 distinct CDR3 sequences, 30% to 45% of them singletons. The sequencing sample was made of blood. The receptors stem from a girl aged 10-17 years with multiple sclerosis. Each CDR3 is given with its conserved first and last residue. The D gene is left open where the match is weak. For some rows the clone size is stated as once, few or many, or as a class when expanded; others skip it.

.,TRBD1,TRBV4-1,TRBJ2-7,TGCGCCAGCAGCCAAGAGCCACCCAGGACAGGGGCCTACGAGCAGTACTTC,CASSQEPPRTGAYEQYF
.,TRBD1,TRBV27,TRBJ1-5,TGTGCCAGCAGTTCGACAGGGCTTCGGACCGGCAATCAGCCCCAGCATTTT,CASSSTGLRTGNQPQHF
.,TRBD1,TRBV5-1,TRBJ2-1,TGCGCCAGCAGCTGGGGACAGAATGAGCAGTTCTTC,CASSWGQNEQFF
.,.,TRBV12-3/TRBV12-4,TRBJ2-5,TGTGCCAGCAGGGCCGAAGAGACCCAGTACTTC,CASRAEETQYF
many,.,TRBV18,TRBJ2-3,TGTGCCAGCAGTTCCTCTGGAGATACGCAGTATTTT,CASSSSGDTQYF
.,.,TRBV7-8,TRBJ2-1,TGTGCCAGCAGCTTAGCGGCGAGCTCCTACAATGAGCAGTTCTTC,CASSLAASSYNEQFF
.,TRBD1,TRBV29-1,TRBJ1-4,TGCAGCGTTCCAGGACAGGCCTCAACTAATGAAAAACTGTTTTTT,CSVPGQASTNEKLFF
.,.,TRBV14,TRBJ2-7,TGTGCCAGCAGCCAAGATAGATCAAAGGGGCTCCTCTCCTACGAGCAGTACTTC,CASSQDRSKGLLSYEQYF
.,TRBD2,TRBV4-2,TRBJ2-1,TGTGCCAGCAGCCAAGGTGGCGGGGGGACCAATGAGCAGTTCTTC,CASSQGGGGTNEQFF
few,TRBD1,TRBV4-3,TRBJ1-4,TGCGCCAGCAGCCACAAGTGGGACAGGGGGAGACCCACTAATGAAAAACTGTTTTTT,CASSHKWDRGRPTNEKLFF
.,.,TRBV20-1,TRBJ2-3,TGCAGTGCTAGGACTGATTTGCCGGATACGCAGTATTTT,CSARTDLPDTQYF
.,TRBD1,TRBV18,TRBJ2-1,TGTGCCAGCTCACCGCCGGGACAGGGGGGGGATGAGCAGTTCTTC,CASSPPGQGGDEQFF
few,TRBD2,TRBV6-1,TRBJ2-4,TGTGCCAGCAGTGCACATACTAGCGGGGGATTCCTAGCCAAAAACATTCAGTACTTC,CASSAHTSGGFLAKNIQYF
.,TRBD1,TRBV27,TRBJ2-7,TGTGCCAGCAGGCGACAGGGACACGAGCAGTACTTC,CASRRQGHEQYF
.,TRBD2,TRBV11-2,TRBJ2-7,TGTGCCAGCAGCTATAGCGGGGGGCTCTCCTACGAGCAGTACTTC,CASSYSGGLSYEQYF
few,.,TRBV7-2,TRBJ1-3,TGTGCCAGCAGCGTCGAGCGGGCTGGAAACACCATATATTTT,CASSVERAGNTIYF
.,TRBD1,TRBV12-3/TRBV12-4,TRBJ2-2,TGTGCCAGCAGTTTACAGGGGGCAGACACCGGGGAGCTGTTTTTT,CASSLQGADTGELFF
.,.,TRBV7-3,TRBJ2-3,TGTGCCAGCAGCTTATCCAGGGCGGTAGATACGCAGTATTTT,CASSLSRAVDTQYF
few,.,TRBV4-1,TRBJ1-2,TGCGCCAGCAGCCAAGATGGGCGGCCCTATGGCTACACCTTC,CASSQDGRPYGYTF
.,.,TRBV6-5,TRBJ2-7,TGTGCCAGCAAACCGAGGGTATTCTCCTACGAGCAGTACTTC,CASKPRVFSYEQYF
few,TRBD1,TRBV7-9,TRBJ2-7,TGTGCCAGCAGCCGAGGGGACAGTCGTCACGAGCAGTACTTC,CASSRGDSRHEQYF
.,.,TRBV6-4,TRBJ1-2,TGTGCCAGCAGTGACTCGACTTACTCGAGGGGCTACACCTTC,CASSDSTYSRGYTF
.,.,TRBV2,TRBJ1-4,TGTGCCAGCAGGGCCGGGACGCCCAATGAAAAACTGTTTTTT,CASRAGTPNEKLFF
many,.,TRBV3-1,TRBJ2-7,TGTGCCAGCAGCCAAGATGGGGGGGCTCCCTACGAGCAGTACTTC,CASSQDGGAPYEQYF
.,.,TRBV7-2,TRBJ2-7,TGTGCCAGCAGTTTAACAGCTACCTACGAGCAGTACTTC,CASSLTATYEQYF
.,.,TRBV11-1,TRBJ2-5,TGTGCCAGCAGCTTCACGCCAGAGGACCAAGAGACCCAGTACTTC,CASSFTPEDQETQYF
.,.,TRBV20-1,TRBJ2-7,TGCAGTGCTAGAGACGCGGGCACCTACGAGCAGTACTTC,CSARDAGTYEQYF
.,.,TRBV29-1,TRBJ2-3,TGCAGCGTTGAGGTAGCGGATAGGACAGATACGCAGTATTTT,CSVEVADRTDTQYF
.,.,TRBV27,TRBJ1-2,TGTGCCAGCAGACCGACAGCGACCTATGGCTACACCTTC,CASRPTATYGYTF
.,.,TRBV2,TRBJ2-6,TGTGCCAGCCTCCAAGGGACCGGGGCCAACGTCCTGACTTTC,CASLQGTGANVLTF
.,.,TRBV7-2,TRBJ2-3,TGTGCCAGCACCCGTAAACGGAGTAGAGATACGCAGTATTTT,CASTRKRSRDTQYF
.,TRBD2,TRBV4-1,TRBJ2-1,TGCGCCAGCAGCCAAGATTGGGCTAGCGGGGTGAGCTCCTACAATGAGCAGTTCTTC,CASSQDWASGVSSYNEQFF
.,.,TRBV6-6,TRBJ1-2,TGTGCCAGCACCCGTAGCTCCTCTAACTATGGCTACACCTTC,CASTRSSSNYGYTF
.,.,TRBV29-1,TRBJ2-1,TGCAGCGTTGGTCCCTCTCTCTCCTACGAGCAGTTCTTC,CSVGPSLSYEQFF
.,.,TRBV27,TRBJ2-7,TGTGCCAGCTCGGTGGGGGGAACTCCCTACGAGCAGTACTTC,CASSVGGTPYEQYF
few,.,TRBV5-5,TRBJ2-7,TGTGCCAGCAGCCGGAGAGCGGGACAGGACACCTACGAGCAGTACTTC,CASSRRAGQDTYEQYF
.,.,TRBV24-1,TRBJ2-5,TGTGCCACCAGTGATCCCCGACTAGAAGAGACCCAGTACTTC,CATSDPRLEETQYF